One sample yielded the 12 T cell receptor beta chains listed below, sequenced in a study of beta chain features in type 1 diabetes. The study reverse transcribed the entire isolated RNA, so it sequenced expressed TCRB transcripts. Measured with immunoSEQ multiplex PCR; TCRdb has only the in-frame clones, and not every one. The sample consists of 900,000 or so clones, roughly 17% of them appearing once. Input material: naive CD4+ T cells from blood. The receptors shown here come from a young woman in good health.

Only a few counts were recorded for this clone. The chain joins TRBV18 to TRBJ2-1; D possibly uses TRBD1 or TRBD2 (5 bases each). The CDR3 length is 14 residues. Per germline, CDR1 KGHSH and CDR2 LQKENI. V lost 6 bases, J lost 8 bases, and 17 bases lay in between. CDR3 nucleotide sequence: TGTGCCAGCTCCTTGGGACCACAAAGCGATGAGCAGTTCTTC. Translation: CASSLGPQSDEQFF.

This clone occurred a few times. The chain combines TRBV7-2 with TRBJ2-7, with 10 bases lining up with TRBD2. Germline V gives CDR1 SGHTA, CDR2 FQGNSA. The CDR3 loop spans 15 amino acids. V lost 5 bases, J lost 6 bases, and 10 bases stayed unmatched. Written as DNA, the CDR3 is TGTGCCAGCAGCCCTACCGAAGCGGGAGGGGGCGAGCAGTACTTC. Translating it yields CASSPTEAGGGEQYF.

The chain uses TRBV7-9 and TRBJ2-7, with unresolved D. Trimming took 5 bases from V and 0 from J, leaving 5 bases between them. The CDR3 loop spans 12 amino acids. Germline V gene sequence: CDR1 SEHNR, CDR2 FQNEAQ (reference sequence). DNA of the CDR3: TGTGCCAGCAGCACCTCCTCCTACGAGCAGTACTTC. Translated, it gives CASSTSSYEQYF.

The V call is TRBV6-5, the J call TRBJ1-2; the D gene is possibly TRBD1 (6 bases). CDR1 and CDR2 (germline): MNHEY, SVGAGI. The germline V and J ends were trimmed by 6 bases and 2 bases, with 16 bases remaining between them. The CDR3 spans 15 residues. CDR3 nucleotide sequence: TGTGCCAGCAGCCCCTACGGGACAAGAAACTATGGCTACACCTTC. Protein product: CASSPYGTRNYGYTF.

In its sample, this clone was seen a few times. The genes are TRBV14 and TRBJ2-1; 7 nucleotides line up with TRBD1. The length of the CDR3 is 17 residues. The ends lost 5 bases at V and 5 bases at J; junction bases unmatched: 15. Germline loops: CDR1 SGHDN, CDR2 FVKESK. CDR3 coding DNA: TGTGCCAGCAGCGTGCGTCTTCGGGACAGCATCCACAATGAGCAGTTCTTC. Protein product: CASSVRLRDSIHNEQFF.

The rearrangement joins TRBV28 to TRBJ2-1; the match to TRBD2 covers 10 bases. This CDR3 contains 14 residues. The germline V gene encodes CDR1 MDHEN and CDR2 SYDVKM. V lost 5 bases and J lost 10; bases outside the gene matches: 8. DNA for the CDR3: TGTGCCAGCAGTAATCCGGGACTAGCGTTAGAGCAGTTCTTC. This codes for CASSNPGLALEQFF.

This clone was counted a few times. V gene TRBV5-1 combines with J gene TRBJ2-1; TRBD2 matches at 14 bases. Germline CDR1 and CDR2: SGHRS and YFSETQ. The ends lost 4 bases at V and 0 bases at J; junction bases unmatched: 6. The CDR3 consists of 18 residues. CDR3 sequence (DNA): TGCGCCAGCAGCGGCGGGACTAGCGGGAGCCGCTCCTACAATGAGCAGTTCTTC. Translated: CASSGGTSGSRSYNEQFF.

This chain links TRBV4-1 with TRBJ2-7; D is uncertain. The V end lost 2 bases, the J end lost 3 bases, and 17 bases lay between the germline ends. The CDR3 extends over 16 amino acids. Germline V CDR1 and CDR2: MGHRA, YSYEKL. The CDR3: CASSQSPGVLGYEQYF. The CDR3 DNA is TGCGCCAGCAGCCAATCCCCTGGAGTGTTGGGCTACGAGCAGTACTTC.

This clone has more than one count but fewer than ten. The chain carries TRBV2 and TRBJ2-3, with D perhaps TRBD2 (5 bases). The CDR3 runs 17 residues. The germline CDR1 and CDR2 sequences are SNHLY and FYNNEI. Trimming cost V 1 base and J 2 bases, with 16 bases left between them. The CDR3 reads CASSEGEPLSSTDTQYF. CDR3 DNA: TGTGCCAGCAGTGAAGGGGAGCCCCTCAGCTCCACAGATACGCAGTATTTT. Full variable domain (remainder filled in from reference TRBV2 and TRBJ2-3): EPEVTQTPSHQVTQMGQEVILRCVPISNHLYFYWYRQILGQKVEFLVSFYNNEISEKSEIFDDQFSVERPDGSNFTLKIRSTKLEDSAMYFCASSEGEPLSSTDTQYFGPGTRLTVL.

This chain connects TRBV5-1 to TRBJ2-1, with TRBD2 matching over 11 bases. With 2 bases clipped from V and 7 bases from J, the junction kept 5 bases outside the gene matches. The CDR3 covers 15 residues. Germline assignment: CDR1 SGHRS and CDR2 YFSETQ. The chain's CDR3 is CASSFLLAGANEQFF. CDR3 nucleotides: TGCGCCAGCAGCTTCCTACTAGCGGGGGCTAATGAGCAGTTCTTC. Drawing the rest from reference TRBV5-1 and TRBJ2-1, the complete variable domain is KAGVTQTPRYLIKTRGQQVTLSCSPISGHRSVSWYQQTPGQGLQFLFEYFSETQRNKGNFPGRFSGRQFSNSRSEMNVSTLELGDSALYLCASSFLLAGANEQFFGPGTRLTVL.

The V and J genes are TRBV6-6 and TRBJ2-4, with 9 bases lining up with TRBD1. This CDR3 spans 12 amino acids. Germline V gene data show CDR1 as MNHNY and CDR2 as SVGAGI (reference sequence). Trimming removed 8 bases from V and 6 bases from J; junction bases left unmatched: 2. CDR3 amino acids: CASETGGNIQYF. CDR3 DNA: TGTGCCAGCGAGACAGGGGGAAACATTCAGTACTTC.

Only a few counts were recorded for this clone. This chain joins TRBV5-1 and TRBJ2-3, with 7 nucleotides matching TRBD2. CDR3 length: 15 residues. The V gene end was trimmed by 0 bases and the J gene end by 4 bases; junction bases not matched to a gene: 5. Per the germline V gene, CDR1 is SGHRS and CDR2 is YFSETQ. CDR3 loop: CASSLVTSVADTQYF. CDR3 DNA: TGCGCCAGCAGCTTGGTTACTAGCGTGGCAGATACGCAGTATTTT.